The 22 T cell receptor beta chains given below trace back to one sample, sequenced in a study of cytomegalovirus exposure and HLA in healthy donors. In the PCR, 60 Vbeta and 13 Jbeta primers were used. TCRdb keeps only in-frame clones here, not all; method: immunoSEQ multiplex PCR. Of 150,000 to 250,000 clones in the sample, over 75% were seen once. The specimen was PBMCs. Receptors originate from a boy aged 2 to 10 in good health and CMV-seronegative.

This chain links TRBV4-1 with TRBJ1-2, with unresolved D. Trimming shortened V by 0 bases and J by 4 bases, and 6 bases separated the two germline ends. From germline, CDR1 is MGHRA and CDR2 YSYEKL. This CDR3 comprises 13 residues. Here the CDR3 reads CASSQDRFYGYTF. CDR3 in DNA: TGCGCCAGCAGCCAAGACAGGTTCTATGGCTACACCTTC.

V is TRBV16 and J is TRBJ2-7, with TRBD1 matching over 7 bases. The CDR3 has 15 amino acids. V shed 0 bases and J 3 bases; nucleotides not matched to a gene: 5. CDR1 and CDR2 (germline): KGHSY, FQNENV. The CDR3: CASSQSGDRYYEQYF. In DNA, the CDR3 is TGTGCCAGCAGCCAATCGGGGGACAGATACTACGAGCAGTACTTC.

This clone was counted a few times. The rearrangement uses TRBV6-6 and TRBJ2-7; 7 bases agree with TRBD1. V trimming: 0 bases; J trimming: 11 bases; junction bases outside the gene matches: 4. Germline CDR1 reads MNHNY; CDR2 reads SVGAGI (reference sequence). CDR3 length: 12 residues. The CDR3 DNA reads TGTGCCAGCAGTTACTCCCTCACAGGGGAGTACTTC. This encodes CASSYSLTGEYF.

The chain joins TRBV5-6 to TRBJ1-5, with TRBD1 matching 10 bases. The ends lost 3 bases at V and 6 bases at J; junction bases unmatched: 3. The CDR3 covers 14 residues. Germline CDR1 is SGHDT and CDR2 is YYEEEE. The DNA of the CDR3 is TGTGCCAGCAGCTCCCGGGACAGGGGTCAGCCCCAGCATTTT. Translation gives CASSSRDRGQPQHF.

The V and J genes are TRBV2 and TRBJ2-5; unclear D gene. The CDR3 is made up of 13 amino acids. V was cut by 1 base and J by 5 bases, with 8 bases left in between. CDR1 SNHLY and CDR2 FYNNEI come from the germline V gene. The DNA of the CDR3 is TGTGCCAGCAGTGAAGTGGGCCGGGAGACCCAGTACTTC. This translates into CASSEVGRETQYF.

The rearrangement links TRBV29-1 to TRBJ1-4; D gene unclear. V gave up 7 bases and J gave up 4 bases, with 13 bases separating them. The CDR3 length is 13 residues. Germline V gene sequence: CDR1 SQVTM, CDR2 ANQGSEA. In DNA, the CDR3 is TGCAGCGCCTCCAGCAGGCTTAATGAAAAACTGTTTTTT. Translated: CSASSRLNEKLFF.

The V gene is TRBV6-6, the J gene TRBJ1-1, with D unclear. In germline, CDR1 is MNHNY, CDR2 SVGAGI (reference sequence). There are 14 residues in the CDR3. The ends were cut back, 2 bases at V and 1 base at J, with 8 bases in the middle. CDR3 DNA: TGTGCCAGCAGTTACCCTACGGGGAACACTGAAGCTTTCTTT. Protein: CASSYPTGNTEAFF.

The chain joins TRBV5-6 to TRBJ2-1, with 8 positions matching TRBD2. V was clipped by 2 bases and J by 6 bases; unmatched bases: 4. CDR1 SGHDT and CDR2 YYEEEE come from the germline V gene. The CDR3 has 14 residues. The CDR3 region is CASSFPGGPNEQFF. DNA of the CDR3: TGTGCCAGCAGCTTTCCGGGGGGGCCCAATGAGCAGTTCTTC.

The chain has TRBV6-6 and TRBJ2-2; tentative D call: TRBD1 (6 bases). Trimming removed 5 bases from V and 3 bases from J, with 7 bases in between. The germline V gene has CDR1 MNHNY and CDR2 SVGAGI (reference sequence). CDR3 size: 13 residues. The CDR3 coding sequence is TGTGCCAGCAGTGGACAGCACACCGGGGAGCTGTTTTTT. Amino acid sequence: CASSGQHTGELFF.

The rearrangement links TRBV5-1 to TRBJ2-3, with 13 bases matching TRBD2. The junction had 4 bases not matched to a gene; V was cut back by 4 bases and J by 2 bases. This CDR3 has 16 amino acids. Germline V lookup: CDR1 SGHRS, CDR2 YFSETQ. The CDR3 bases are TGCGCCAGCAGCCAGGGACTAGCGGGGAACACAGATACGCAGTATTTT. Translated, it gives CASSQGLAGNTDTQYF.

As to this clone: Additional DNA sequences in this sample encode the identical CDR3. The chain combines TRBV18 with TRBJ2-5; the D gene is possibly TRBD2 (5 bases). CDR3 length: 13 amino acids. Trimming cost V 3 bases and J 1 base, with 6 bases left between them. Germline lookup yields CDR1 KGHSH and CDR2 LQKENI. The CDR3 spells CASSPGLQETQYF. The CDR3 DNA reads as TGTGCCAGCTCACCCGGACTCCAAGAGACCCAGTACTTC.

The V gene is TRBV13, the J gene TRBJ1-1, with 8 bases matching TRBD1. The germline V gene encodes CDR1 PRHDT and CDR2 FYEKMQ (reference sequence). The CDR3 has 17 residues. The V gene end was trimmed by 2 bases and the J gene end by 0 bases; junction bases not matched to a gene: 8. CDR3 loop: CASSLTPGQGMNTEAFF. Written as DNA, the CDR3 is TGTGCCAGCAGCTTAACCCCCGGACAGGGAATGAACACTGAAGCTTTCTTT.

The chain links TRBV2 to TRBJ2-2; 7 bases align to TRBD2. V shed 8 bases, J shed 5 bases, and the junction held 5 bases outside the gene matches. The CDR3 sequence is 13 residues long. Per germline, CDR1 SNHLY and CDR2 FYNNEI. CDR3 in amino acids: CASGGDGTGELFF. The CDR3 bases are TGTGCCAGCGGGGGGGATGGGACCGGGGAGCTGTTTTTT. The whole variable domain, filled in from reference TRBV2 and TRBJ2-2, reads EPEVTQTPSHQVTQMGQEVILRCVPISNHLYFYWYRQILGQKVEFLVSFYNNEISEKSEIFDDQFSVERPDGSNFTLKIRSTKLEDSAMYFCASGGDGTGELFFGEGSRLTVL.

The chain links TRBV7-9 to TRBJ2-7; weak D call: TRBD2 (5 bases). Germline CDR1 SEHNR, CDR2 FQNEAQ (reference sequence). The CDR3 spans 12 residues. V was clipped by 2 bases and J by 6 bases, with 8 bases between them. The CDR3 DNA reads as TGTGCCAGCAGCTTAAGTGGAGGCGAGCAGTACTTC. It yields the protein CASSLSGGEQYF.

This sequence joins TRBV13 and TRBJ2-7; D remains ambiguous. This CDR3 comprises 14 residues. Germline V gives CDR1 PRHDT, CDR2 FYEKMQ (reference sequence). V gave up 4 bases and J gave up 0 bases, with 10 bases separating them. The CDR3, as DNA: TGTGCCAGCAGCTCGACTGAAAGCTCCTACGAGCAGTACTTC. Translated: CASSSTESSYEQYF.

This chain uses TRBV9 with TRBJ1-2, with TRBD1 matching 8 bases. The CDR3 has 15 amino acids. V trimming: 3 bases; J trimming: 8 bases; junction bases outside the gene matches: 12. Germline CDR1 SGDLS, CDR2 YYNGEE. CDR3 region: CASSAGQGRSGGYTF. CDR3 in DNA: TGTGCCAGCAGCGCCGGACAGGGTAGGAGTGGGGGCTACACCTTC.

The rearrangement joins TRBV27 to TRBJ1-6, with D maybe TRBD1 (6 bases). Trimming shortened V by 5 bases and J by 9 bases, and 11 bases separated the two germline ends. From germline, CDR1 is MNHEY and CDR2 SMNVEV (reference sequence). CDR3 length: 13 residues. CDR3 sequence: CASSNRVRSPLHF. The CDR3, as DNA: TGTGCCAGCAGTAACAGGGTTCGTTCACCCCTCCACTTT.

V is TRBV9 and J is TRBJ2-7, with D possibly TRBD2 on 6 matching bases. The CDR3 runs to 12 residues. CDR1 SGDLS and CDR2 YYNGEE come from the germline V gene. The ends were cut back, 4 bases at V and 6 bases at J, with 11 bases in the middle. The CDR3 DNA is TGTGCCAGCAGCCCCGGGGGTCGCGAGCAGTACTTC. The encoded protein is CASSPGGREQYF.

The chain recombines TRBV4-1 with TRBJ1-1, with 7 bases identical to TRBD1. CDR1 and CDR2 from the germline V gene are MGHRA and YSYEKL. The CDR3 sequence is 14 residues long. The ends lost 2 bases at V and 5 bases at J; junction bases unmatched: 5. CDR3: CASSQPGTATEAFF. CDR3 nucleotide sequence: TGCGCCAGCAGCCAACCAGGGACAGCGACTGAAGCTTTCTTT.

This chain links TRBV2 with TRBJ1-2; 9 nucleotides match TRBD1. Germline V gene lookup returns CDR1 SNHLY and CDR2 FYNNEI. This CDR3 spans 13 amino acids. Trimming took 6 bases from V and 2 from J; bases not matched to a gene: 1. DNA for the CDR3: TGTGCCAGCAGCACAGGGGGCAACTATGGCTACACCTTC. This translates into CASSTGGNYGYTF. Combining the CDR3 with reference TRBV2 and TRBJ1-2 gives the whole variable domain EPEVTQTPSHQVTQMGQEVILRCVPISNHLYFYWYRQILGQKVEFLVSFYNNEISEKSEIFDDQFSVERPDGSNFTLKIRSTKLEDSAMYFCASSTGGNYGYTFGSGTRLTVV.

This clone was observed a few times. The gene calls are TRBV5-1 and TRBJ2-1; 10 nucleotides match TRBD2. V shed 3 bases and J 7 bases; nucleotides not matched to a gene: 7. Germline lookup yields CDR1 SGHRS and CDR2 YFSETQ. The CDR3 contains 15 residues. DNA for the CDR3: TGCGCCAGCAGCTGGAGCGGGGGGGCTGGAAATGAGCAGTTCTTC. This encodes CASSWSGGAGNEQFF.

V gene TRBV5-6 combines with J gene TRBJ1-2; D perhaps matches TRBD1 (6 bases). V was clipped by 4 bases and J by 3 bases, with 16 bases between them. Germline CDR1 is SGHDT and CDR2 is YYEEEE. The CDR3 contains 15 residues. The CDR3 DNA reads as TGTGCCAGCAGCCAAATCGACAGGACGTACTATGGCTACACCTTC. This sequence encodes CASSQIDRTYYGYTF.